These 19 T cell receptor beta chains came from one sample sequenced in a study of shared clonotypes between healthy human individuals. Sequencing was performed with immunoSEQ multiplex PCR; in TCRdb, only in-frame clones are kept and a portion is missing. This table holds a few million clones, about 90% found once. Specimen: naive CD4+ T cells from PBMCs. Regarding subset: CD45RA+ positively selected. The receptor source for this set is a man aged 18 to 29 in good health. Some clones in this sample may be carry-over from other donors' samples.

The chain is built from TRBV18 and TRBJ1-1, with a possible D match to TRBD1 (6 bases). The CDR3 is 18 amino acids. The V gene's germline CDR1 is KGHSH and CDR2 LQKENI. V gave up 4 bases and J gave up 0 bases, with 21 bases separating them. CDR3 DNA sequence: TGTGCCAGCTCACGACGAGGTAGAGGGGGGTTCATGAACACTGAAGCTTTCTTT. This gives the protein CASSRRGRGGFMNTEAFF.

The genes are TRBV18 and TRBJ2-1; 7 bases align to TRBD2. This CDR3 is 18 amino acids long. V dropped 3 bases and J dropped 4; count of bases not matched to a gene: 15. Germline CDR1 reads KGHSH; CDR2 reads LQKENI. This CDR3 is CASSPPSSSGTGYNEQFF. CDR3 bases: TGTGCCAGCTCACCCCCGTCAAGCAGCGGGACCGGTTACAATGAGCAGTTCTTC.

The chain is built from TRBV27 and TRBJ1-4, with D maybe TRBD1 (6 bases). Between the trimmed V and J ends, which lost 9 bases and 16 bases, there was a span of 18 bases. The CDR3 has 11 amino acids. Germline V CDR1 and CDR2: MNHEY, SMNVEV (reference sequence). The CDR3 sequence: CARVTRGRRFF. The CDR3 DNA reads as TGTGCCAGGGTTACCAGGGGCAGGAGGTTTTTT.

The sample holds one count of this clone. V and J are TRBV7-3 and TRBJ2-7; D gene ambiguous. The CDR3 runs to 12 residues. From germline, CDR1 is SGHTA and CDR2 FQGTGA. The germline V and J ends were trimmed by 2 bases and 6 bases, with 8 bases remaining between them. CDR3 region: CASSLWVGEQYF. The CDR3 DNA reads as TGTGCCAGCAGCTTATGGGTTGGCGAGCAGTACTTC.

The chain has TRBV7-2 and TRBJ2-2; TRBD2 agrees at 16 bases. The CDR3 runs 19 residues. J was trimmed by 1 base and V by 5 bases; bases with no gene match: 7. Germline lookup yields CDR1 SGHTA and CDR2 FQGNSA. The CDR3 DNA is TGTGCCAGCAGCCCTCCGGGACTAGCGGGAGGGCTGAACACCGGGGAGCTGTTTTTT. Translating gives CASSPPGLAGGLNTGELFF.

Note on this clone: Sequence at one end of the junction differs from germline and may be a read error. The V gene is TRBV18, the J gene TRBJ2-2; no clear D gene. From germline, CDR1 is KGHSH and CDR2 LQKENI. This CDR3 spans 11 amino acids. The CDR3 is CASSAPGELFF. DNA for the CDR3: TGTGCCAGCTCAGCACCCGGGGAGCTGTTTTTT.

This chain uses TRBV18 with TRBJ2-1; a weak D match, TRBD1 (6 bases). The V end lost 3 bases, the J end lost 3 bases, and 15 bases lay between the germline ends. The germline CDR1 and CDR2 sequences are KGHSH and LQKENI. The CDR3 sequence is 16 residues long. The CDR3 region is CASSPKTGDRYNEQFF. CDR3 sequence (DNA): TGTGCCAGCTCACCTAAGACAGGAGACCGCTACAATGAGCAGTTCTTC. The whole variable domain, filled in from reference TRBV18 and TRBJ2-1, reads NAGVMQNPRHLVRRRGQEARLRCSPMKGHSHVYWYRQLPEEGLKFMVYLQKENIIDESGMPKERFSAEFPKEGPSILRIQQVVRGDSAAYFCASSPKTGDRYNEQFFGPGTRLTVL.

This clone appeared a single time. The chain is built from TRBV28 and TRBJ1-3; 12 nucleotides line up with TRBD1. V trimming: 5 bases; J trimming: 8 bases; junction bases outside the gene matches: 10. This CDR3 contains 16 residues. The V gene's germline CDR1 is MDHEN and CDR2 SYDVKM. DNA of the CDR3: TGTGCCAGCAGTCTCCCCGGGACAGGGGGCCGATACACCATATATTTT. Its translation: CASSLPGTGGRYTIYF. Combining the CDR3 with reference TRBV28 and TRBJ1-3 gives the whole variable domain DVKVTQSSRYLVKRTGEKVFLECVQDMDHENMFWYRQDPGLGLRLIYFSYDVKMKEKGDIPEGYSVSREKKERFSLILESASTNQTSMYLCASSLPGTGGRYTIYFGEGSWLTVV.

The chain's CDR3 is CASSQNPGQGVLEGYTF. As DNA, the CDR3 is TGTGCCAGCAGCCAAAACCCCGGACAGGGTGTATTGGAGGGCTACACCTTC. This chain connects TRBV9 to TRBJ1-2; 8 bases are a match to TRBD1. The CDR3 totals 17 residues. Germline V CDR1 and CDR2: SGDLS, YYNGEE. The J segment lost 8 bases and the V segment lost 4 bases, leaving 19 bases of the junction unmatched.

The chain couples TRBV2 to TRBJ2-5; 12 nucleotides align to TRBD2. J lost 6 bases, V lost 2 bases, and 7 bases had no gene match. This CDR3 contains 16 residues. Germline CDR1 is SNHLY and CDR2 is FYNNEI. In nucleotides, the CDR3 is TGTGCCAGCAGTGAAACTCTAGCGGGAGGGGTCAAGACCCAGTACTTC. Protein: CASSETLAGGVKTQYF.

This chain connects TRBV28 to TRBJ2-7; TRBD2 aligns across 7 bases. The trim removed 10 bases at V and 4 bases at J, leaving 7 bases unmatched. Germline CDR1 reads MDHEN; CDR2 reads SYDVKM. CDR3 length equals 12 residues. This CDR3 reads CATAGGIYEQYF. The CDR3 DNA sequence: TGTGCCACCGCCGGGGGGATTTACGAGCAGTACTTC. Based on the CDR3 plus reference TRBV28 and TRBJ2-7, the full variable domain is DVKVTQSSRYLVKRTGEKVFLECVQDMDHENMFWYRQDPGLGLRLIYFSYDVKMKEKGDIPEGYSVSREKKERFSLILESASTNQTSMYLCATAGGIYEQYFGPGTRLTVT.

The chain joins TRBV7-9 to TRBJ1-2; 8 bases are a match to TRBD1. Germline loops: CDR1 SEHNR, CDR2 FQNEAQ (reference sequence). The CDR3 sequence is 16 residues long. The trim removed 5 bases at V and 4 bases at J, leaving 12 bases unmatched. CDR3: CASSASGTGKSYGYTF. The CDR3 DNA reads as TGTGCCAGCAGCGCCAGCGGGACAGGCAAAAGCTATGGCTACACCTTC.

The CDR3 region is CASSLVVGRGAYEQYF. The CDR3, as DNA: TGCGCCAGCAGCTTGGTTGTCGGGAGAGGGGCTTACGAGCAGTACTTC. The V gene is TRBV5-1, the J gene TRBJ2-7; perhaps TRBD2 as D (6 bases). V was clipped by 0 bases and J by 4 bases, with 17 bases between them. In germline, CDR1 is SGHRS, CDR2 YFSETQ. This CDR3 region has 16 residues. Based on the CDR3 plus reference TRBV5-1 and TRBJ2-7, the full variable domain is KAGVTQTPRYLIKTRGQQVTLSCSPISGHRSVSWYQQTPGQGLQFLFEYFSETQRNKGNFPGRFSGRQFSNSRSEMNVSTLELGDSALYLCASSLVVGRGAYEQYFGPGTRLTVT.

The chain links TRBV19 to TRBJ1-5; D gene uncertain. Germline assignment: CDR1 LNHDA and CDR2 SQIVND (reference sequence). Trimming left V 0 bases short and J 3 bases short, with 12 bases between. CDR3 length: 16 residues. This CDR3 reads CASSIDRPGINQPQHF. The CDR3, as DNA: TGTGCCAGTAGTATAGATCGCCCGGGGATCAATCAGCCCCAGCATTTT.

J is TRBJ2-2 and V is TRBV29-1, with 16 nucleotides matching TRBD2. The CDR3 extends over 20 amino acids. V shed 5 bases, J shed 7 bases, and the junction held 19 bases outside the gene matches. CDR1 and CDR2 from the germline V gene are SQVTM and ANQGSEA. CDR3 DNA sequence: TGCAGCGTTCTACCTGGGACTAGCGGGAGGGATCCCTACGGTCACGGGGAGCTGTTTTTT. As protein: CSVLPGTSGRDPYGHGELFF.

CDR3 coding DNA: TGTGCCAGCAGTTTAGGCCTGGGGGGGGAAGCCAAAAACATTCAGTACTTC. Its protein product is CASSLGLGGEAKNIQYF. The rearrangement uses TRBV28 and TRBJ2-4; 7 positions match TRBD2. The CDR3 spans 17 residues. Germline CDR1 reads MDHEN; CDR2 reads SYDVKM. The V segment lost 2 bases and the J segment 0 bases; nucleotides outside the gene matches: 7.

This chain connects TRBV29-1 to TRBJ1-3, with 7 nucleotides matching TRBD1. Trimming took 4 bases from V and 4 from J; bases not matched to a gene: 1. Germline CDR1 is SQVTM and CDR2 is ANQGSEA. The CDR3 consists of 12 residues. The CDR3 sequence: CSVVTGGNTIYF. In DNA form, the CDR3 reads TGCAGCGTTGTGACAGGGGGAAACACCATATATTTT.

CDR3 sequence: CASSAGLAHNEQFF. In DNA form, the CDR3 reads TGTGCCAGCAGTGCGGGACTAGCCCACAATGAGCAGTTCTTC. This chain connects TRBV28 to TRBJ2-1; 9 positions match TRBD2. CDR3 length equals 14 residues. Germline V CDR1 and CDR2: MDHEN, SYDVKM. Unmatched junction bases numbered 4, after V lost 5 bases and J lost 5 bases.

The chain joins TRBV2 to TRBJ2-6, with a tentative D call TRBD2 (7 bases). CDR1 is SNHLY, CDR2 FYNNEI, per germline. The V gene lost 7 bases and the J gene lost 2 bases, with 9 bases spanning the gap. The CDR3 is made up of 14 amino acids. CDR3 sequence: CASKGGAGANVLTF. CDR3 DNA: TGTGCCAGCAAGGGGGGGGCTGGGGCCAACGTCCTGACTTTC.